A selection of T cell receptor beta chains follows, all from one sample in a study of beta chain features in type 1 diabetes. The table came from immunoSEQ multiplex PCR; TCRdb's copy has only in-frame clones and leaves some out. The profile shows 300,000 to 350,000 clones, 14% of them singletons. The sample taken for sequencing was central memory CD4+ T cells from blood. These receptors came from a man aged 25 to 40 in good health. Both conserved end residues are part of each CDR3. The D gene is left open where the match is weak. Clone size is stated in some rows and not others, as once, few, many or a class when expanded.

J,length,V,D,size,CDR3,DNA
TRBJ1-2,13,TRBV19,TRBD1,NA,CASSPRQGYGYTF,TGTGCCAGTAGTCCCAGACAGGGCTATGGCTACACCTTC
TRBJ2-5,18,TRBV14,NA,NA,CASSLLKAEVGDQETQYF,TGTGCCAGCAGCCTTCTCAAGGCGGAGGTCGGGGACCAAGAGACCCAGTACTTC
TRBJ1-2,15,TRBV7-2,NA,NA,CASTFRGLGNYGYTF,TGTGCCAGCACCTTCAGGGGTCTGGGGAACTATGGCTACACCTTC
TRBJ2-2,14,TRBV10-3,NA,NA,CAIRTGVNTGELFF,TGTGCCATCAGGACAGGTGTGAACACCGGGGAGCTGTTTTTT
TRBJ2-2,14,TRBV4-3,NA,NA,CASSQAGATGELFF,TGCGCCAGCAGCCAAGCAGGGGCGACCGGGGAGCTGTTTTTT
TRBJ2-3,12,TRBV7-9,NA,many,CASSNAGDTQYF,TGTGCCAGCAGTAACGCCGGAGATACGCAGTATTTT
TRBJ2-1,15,TRBV5-1,TRBD1,few,CASSFDRASYNEQFF,TGCGCCAGCAGCTTTGACAGGGCCTCCTACAATGAGCAGTTCTTC
TRBJ1-5,14,TRBV6-6,NA,NA,CASSYSGGTQPQHF,TGTGCCAGCAGTTACTCAGGGGGAACACAGCCCCAGCATTTT
TRBJ2-3,12,TRBV9,NA,NA,CASSVNADTQYF,TGTGCCAGCAGCGTAAACGCAGATACGCAGTATTTT
TRBJ1-5,14,TRBV7-4,NA,NA,CASSSGTSSWAQHF,TGTGCCAGCAGCTCCGGGACATCGAGTTGGGCCCAGCATTTT
TRBJ2-1,15,TRBV11-3,TRBD1,few,CASSLGSGGTNEQFF,TGTGCCAGCAGCTTAGGGTCAGGGGGCACAAATGAGCAGTTCTTC
TRBJ2-3,16,TRBV19,NA,few,CASSWGVAGHTDTQYF,TGTGCCAGTAGTTGGGGTGTCGCGGGGCACACAGATACGCAGTATTTT
TRBJ1-5,15,TRBV6-1,NA,NA,CATRPLGGGNQPQHF,TGTGCCACTAGACCCCTCGGAGGGGGCAATCAGCCCCAGCATTTT
TRBJ2-2,15,TRBV7-2,TRBD2,NA,CASRSGGLGSGELFF,TGTGCCAGCAGGAGCGGGGGGCTGGGTAGCGGGGAGCTGTTTTTT
TRBJ2-5,11,TRBV7-8,NA,NA,CASASRETQYF,TGTGCCAGCGCCTCGAGGGAGACCCAGTACTTC
TRBJ1-1,14,TRBV11-3,NA,few,CASTYGVVNTEAFF,TGTGCCAGCACCTACGGGGTGGTGAACACTGAAGCTTTCTTT
TRBJ1-1,13,TRBV4-2,NA,many,CASSQEKNTEAFF,TGTGCCAGCAGCCAAGAAAAGAACACTGAAGCTTTCTTT
TRBJ2-7,14,TRBV5-4,NA,NA,CASSSRDSGYEQYF,TGTGCCAGCAGCTCCCGGGACTCCGGCTACGAGCAGTACTTC
TRBJ1-2,14,TRBV6-6,TRBD1,few,CASSYLQGLNGYTF,TGTGCCAGCAGTTACCTACAGGGGTTAAATGGCTACACCTTC
TRBJ2-5,15,TRBV5-1,TRBD1,NA,CASSSSGTAQETQYF,TGCGCCAGCAGCTCATCCGGGACAGCGCAAGAGACCCAGTACTTC
TRBJ2-3,12,TRBV7-9,NA,NA,CASSAELGTQYF,TGTGCCAGCAGCGCCGAGTTGGGGACGCAGTATTTT
TRBJ2-1,13,TRBV7-7,NA,NA,CASSLTGSGEQFF,TGTGCTAGCAGCTTAACAGGGTCGGGTGAGCAGTTCTTC
TRBJ1-2,13,TRBV19,NA,NA,CASSPPGGYGYTF,TGTGCCAGTAGTCCCCCGGGAGGCTATGGCTACACCTTC
TRBJ2-4,18,TRBV10-2,NA,few,CASSEWGRVGKAKNIQYF,TGCGCCAGCAGTGAGTGGGGCAGGGTGGGGAAGGCCAAAAACATTCAGTACTTC
TRBJ1-3,16,TRBV9,TRBD1,NA,CASSVEGTGAGNTIYF,TGTGCCAGCAGCGTAGAAGGGACAGGGGCAGGAAACACCATATATTTT
TRBJ1-4,16,TRBV27,NA,few,CASSLKGRGMGEKLFF,TGTGCCAGCAGTTTAAAGGGCAGGGGTATGGGTGAAAAACTGTTTTTT
TRBJ2-3,14,TRBV5-1,NA,NA,CASSTSSAADTQYF,TGCGCCAGCAGCACCTCTAGCGCGGCAGATACGCAGTATTTT
TRBJ2-5,19,TRBV6-1,TRBD1,NA,CASSERTGRARSHQETQYF,TGTGCCAGCAGTGAAAGGACAGGGCGGGCACGGTCCCACCAAGAGACCCAGTACTTC